The sequence of this T cell receptor (beta chain) was determined in a study of T cell repertoires in cytomegalovirus infection (dated by TCRdb to between 2018 and 2020). About the full investigation: Recently identified HLA-C-restricted CMV epitopes, whose presentation resists viral immunomodulation, were targeted by peptide stimulations together with well-studied HLA-B-restricted epitopes. Donor HLA type was relevant to the analysis, as public TCR beta signatures indicated carriage of CMV infection together with the matching HLA type.

What the treatment or condition label conveys for this sample: in vitro stimulation with specific CMV peptide epitopes to enrich CMV-specific T cells. This clonotype appeared a few times. The target of this receptor is not known. Per-base quality was not reported, and no clone a single base away is much larger than it. CDR1 SGHTA and CDR2 FQGNSA were looked up in the germline V gene. V is reduced by 0 bases and J by 2 bases, leaving a spacing of 10 bases between them. The CDR3, cysteine through phenylalanine, is 15 amino acids long. Here the CDR3 DNA is all that survives: 45 bases in frame from base 1. Instrument used: Illumina HiSeq 1500. TCRdb reprocessing: public reads trimmed at Q25 with fastp, clones called with MiXCR, in-frame beta chains kept. Rows are unified per CDR3 protein, each entry keeping the most common DNA and genes. The sample profile shows 600,000 to 700,000 distinct CDR3 sequences; around 32% of them were found once. About 18% of the sample rests with the top ten.

Points the paper makes about the study in general: In both this cohort and an independent cohort of more than 350 donors, the cumulative frequency of public TCR beta family members distinguished carriers of CMV infection plus the relevant HLA type. The ex vivo response was dominated by HLA-C-restricted CMV-specific TCR beta clonotypes, and the single most frequent clonotype in two of eight donors was supplied by these HLA-C-restricted clonotypes.

This clonotype was obtained from a human donor in good health (CMV status not recorded). Some clones in this sample may be carry-over from other donors' samples. The chain was built from TRBV7-2 and TRBJ1-2; there is no confident call for the D gene. The specimen was cultured PBMCs, collected from culture after CMV antigen stimulation. Here is the DNA: TGTGCCAGCAGCTTAGCGCGTGCGCTAAACTATGGCTACACCTTC. It encodes CASSLARALNYGYTF.